The 25 T cell receptor beta chains below all came from one sample that was sequenced in a study of T cells in Graves' hyperthyroidism and ophthalmopathy. Regions amplified from RNA transcripts were the TCR beta CDR3 regions. TCR CDR3 regions were first amplified by RT-PCR with HTBI primers. TCRdb ran MiXCR on the multiplex PCR reads and lists one entry per CDR3 protein. The sample has nearly 600,000 distinct CDR3 sequences; 11% to 15% are singletons. Source material: blood. The receptors shown here come from a woman between 18 and 30 years old with Graves' ophthalmopathy.

This clonotype was counted only a few times. The junction does not match germline at one end; this may be a read error. The chain has TRBV7-8 and TRBJ1-5, with a tentative D call TRBD1 (6 bases). The CDR3 runs 16 residues. From germline, CDR1 is SGHVS and CDR2 FQNEAQ. CDR3 loop: CANSFSGTLSNQPQHF. The DNA of the CDR3 is TGTGCCAACAGCTTCTCCGGGACACTTAGCAATCAGCCCCAGCATTTT.

This clonotype was seen ten or more times. A read error may produce the germline difference seen at one junction end. V usage is TRBV2 and J usage is TRBJ2-5; D is perhaps TRBD1 (6 bases). In germline, CDR1 is SNHLY, CDR2 FYNNEI. The length of the CDR3 is 13 residues. For the CDR3, the DNA is TGTGCCAGCAGTGCAGGGGTCAGGGAGACCCGGTACTTC. This translates into CASSAGVRETRYF.

V is TRBV28 and J is TRBJ2-4; D remains ambiguous. The length of the CDR3 is 17 residues. CDR1 and CDR2 (germline): MDHEN, SYDVKM. The germline V and J ends were trimmed by 6 bases and 0 bases, with 18 bases remaining between them. DNA of the CDR3: TGTGCCAGCAGCTCCCCTGGGCTAGGGATAGCCAAAAACATTCAGTACTTC. It yields the protein CASSSPGLGIAKNIQYF.

This clonotype was counted a single time. The CDR3, as DNA: TGTGCCAGTAGTCTACCGTCGGCTAACAGGGGGCGAGAGCAGTTCTTC. Protein product: CASSLPSANRGREQFF. The gene calls are TRBV19 and TRBJ2-1, with 9 positions matching TRBD1. Germline V gene sequence: CDR1 LNHDA, CDR2 SQIVND (reference sequence). This CDR3 contains 16 residues. The J segment lost 10 bases and the V segment lost 5 bases, leaving 15 bases of the junction unmatched.

This clonotype showed up many times. V is TRBV2 and J is TRBJ2-7, with 10 bases that match TRBD1. Per the germline V gene, CDR1 is SNHLY and CDR2 is FYNNEI. CDR3 length equals 17 residues. The V segment lost 5 bases and the J segment 2 bases; nucleotides outside the gene matches: 12. The CDR3 loop is CASSLPGQGYFTYEQYF. The CDR3, as DNA: TGTGCCAGCAGTCTCCCGGGACAGGGGTATTTCACCTACGAGCAGTACTTC.

This clonotype came up once. This chain connects TRBV19 to TRBJ2-2, with unresolved D. This CDR3 is built from 14 residues. V was pared by 3 bases and J by 9 bases, with 14 bases between. Germline values: CDR1 LNHDA, CDR2 SQIVND (reference sequence). DNA for the CDR3: TGTGCCAGTAGTATTGGGGTTTATCCGAGGGAGCTGTTTTTT. It encodes CASSIGVYPRELFF.

The count of this clonotype is one. The chain recombines TRBV4-1 with TRBJ2-1; no clear D gene. Germline values: CDR1 MGHRA, CDR2 YSYEKL. V gave up 1 base and J gave up 2 bases, with 3 bases separating them. This CDR3 has 13 amino acids. The CDR3 bases are TGCGCCAGCAGCCAAGTACCCTACAATGAGCAGTTCTTC. Its translation is CASSQVPYNEQFF.

This clonotype has more than one count but fewer than ten. The rearrangement joins TRBV29-1 to TRBJ1-5; D not resolved. The CDR3 spans 15 residues. The V end lost 5 bases, the J end lost 1 base, and 15 bases lay between the germline ends. Germline-derived CDR1 and CDR2 are SQVTM and ANQGSEA. The CDR3 region is CSVLISGSSNQPQHF. The CDR3 DNA sequence: TGCAGCGTTTTGATATCGGGGAGCAGCAATCAGCCCCAGCATTTT.

The sample holds many counts of this clonotype. This chain uses TRBV11-2 with TRBJ1-1; 7 bases agree with TRBD1. Germline V gives CDR1 SGHAT, CDR2 FQNNGV. CDR3 size: 16 residues. V gave up 4 bases and J gave up 2 bases; unmatched junction bases: 10. The CDR3 is CASSSRQGSINTEAFF. CDR3 DNA sequence: TGTGCCAGCAGCTCTCGACAGGGAAGTATCAACACTGAAGCTTTCTTT.

This clonotype has a count of ten or more. This chain connects TRBV20-1 to TRBJ1-1; 7 bases fit TRBD1. V dropped 0 bases and J dropped 2; count of bases not matched to a gene: 3. The CDR3 covers 14 residues. CDR1 and CDR2 (germline): DFQATT, SNEGSKA (reference sequence). This CDR3 reads CSARETGKNTEAFF. CDR3 nucleotide sequence: TGCAGTGCTAGAGAGACAGGGAAAAACACTGAAGCTTTCTTT.

The CDR3 region has the DNA TGTGCCAGCACCCAAGGACTAGCTGGTGAGCAGTTCTTC. Amino acids: CASTQGLAGEQFF. The rearrangement joins TRBV6-1 to TRBJ2-1; TRBD2 agrees at 8 bases. This CDR3 is built from 13 residues. V lost 7 bases to trimming and J lost 9 bases; unmatched junction nucleotides: 8. From germline, CDR1 is MNHNS and CDR2 SASEGT.

The chain is built from TRBV4-3 and TRBJ1-1; tentative D call: TRBD1 (6 bases). Per germline, CDR1 LGHNA and CDR2 YSLEER. V shed 4 bases and J shed 2 bases, with 14 bases lying between them. The CDR3 runs 15 residues. The DNA for the CDR3 is TGCGCCAGCAGCCCAGCTGACAGGACAAACACTGAAGCTTTCTTT. Translated: CASSPADRTNTEAFF.

This clonotype was counted ten times or more. The chain has TRBV10-3 and TRBJ1-6; 7 nucleotides match TRBD1. CDR3 length equals 15 residues. CDR1 is ENHRY, CDR2 SYGVKD, per germline. V lost 0 bases, J lost 7 bases, and 3 bases stayed unmatched. In DNA, the CDR3 is TGTGCCATCAGTGAGTCGGAGACAGGGAATTCACCCCTCCACTTT. It yields the protein CAISESETGNSPLHF.

This clonotype was observed at least ten times. The J gene is TRBJ1-2, the V gene TRBV28, with D tentatively TRBD1 (5 bases). Trimming stripped 4 bases from V and 5 bases from J, with 20 bases between. The CDR3 totals 16 residues. Germline-derived CDR1 and CDR2 are MDHEN and SYDVKM. The CDR3 loop reads CASSSGTSRSLYGYTF. CDR3 nucleotide sequence: TGTGCCAGCAGTTCCGGGACCTCACGGTCCCTTTATGGCTACACCTTC.

The chain carries TRBV5-1 and TRBJ1-1; perhaps TRBD1 as D (6 bases). V dropped 0 bases and J dropped 6 bases, with 15 bases sitting between them. The CDR3 runs 15 residues. Germline V lookup: CDR1 SGHRS, CDR2 YFSETQ. The CDR3 coding sequence is TGCGCCAGCAGCTTGGGGTCAGGGGTAGAGGCTGAAGCTTTCTTT. Residues: CASSLGSGVEAEAFF.

This clonotype was counted only a few times. V usage is TRBV10-3 and J usage is TRBJ1-2; 8 bases agree with TRBD1. V dropped 4 bases and J dropped 3; count of bases not matched to a gene: 10. The germline CDR1 and CDR2 sequences are ENHRY and SYGVKD. The length of the CDR3 is 16 residues. As DNA, the CDR3 is TGTGCCATCAGTGTCCCTGGGCAGGGGGCGGACTATGGCTACACCTTC. It codes for CAISVPGQGADYGYTF.

The sample holds many counts of this clonotype. This rearrangement joins TRBV12-3 or TRBV12-4 to TRBJ1-1, with D maybe TRBD1 (6 bases). Trimming removed 3 bases from V and 7 bases from J, with 9 bases in between. The CDR3 runs 12 residues. The CDR3 sequence is CASSFRGSEAFF. CDR3 in DNA: TGTGCCAGCAGTTTTAGGGGGAGTGAAGCTTTCTTT.

This clonotype showed up many times. The chain is built from TRBV6-1 and TRBJ2-1; no clear D gene. This CDR3 contains 15 residues. Germline CDR1 and CDR2: MNHNS and SASEGT. The ends were cut back, 10 bases at V and 0 bases at J, with 16 bases in the middle. The CDR3 coding sequence is TGTGCCACCGCTGTTGCCGGAAGCTCCTACAATGAGCAGTTCTTC. Translation gives CATAVAGSSYNEQFF.

This clonotype was observed at least ten times. This chain links TRBV19 with TRBJ2-7, with 11 bases aligning to TRBD2. In germline, CDR1 is LNHDA, CDR2 SQIVND (reference sequence). Germline trimming cut 3 bases from V and 0 bases from J; bases unmatched to any gene: 10. This CDR3 comprises 18 residues. The CDR3 is CASSIRPGLAVSSYEQYF. The CDR3, as DNA: TGTGCCAGTAGTATTAGGCCGGGACTAGCGGTAAGCTCCTACGAGCAGTACTTC.

This clonotype was recorded at least ten times. This chain joins TRBV5-1 and TRBJ1-4; D is undetermined. CDR3 size: 14 residues. Trimming stripped 7 bases from V and 3 bases from J, with 13 bases between. Germline loops: CDR1 SGHRS, CDR2 YFSETQ. The CDR3 nucleotides are TGCGCCAGCTGTCTCAGCGACTCTAATGAAAAACTGTTTTTT. Translated, it gives CASCLSDSNEKLFF.

This clonotype was observed many times. The junction departs from germline at one end; a sequencing error may be responsible. This rearrangement joins TRBV14 to TRBJ1-1; no reliable D call. CDR3 size: 13 residues. In germline, CDR1 is SGHDN, CDR2 FVKESK. The CDR3 loop reads CASSQGGNTEAFF. CDR3 DNA: TGTGCCAGCAGTCAAGGCGGGAACACTGAAGCTTTCTTT. Full variable domain (rest looked up from reference TRBV14 and TRBJ1-1): EAGVTQFPSHSVIEKGQTVTLRCDPISGHDNLYWYRRVMGKEIKFLLHFVKESKQDESGMPNNRFLAERTGGTYSTLKVQPAELEDSGVYFCASSQGGNTEAFFGQGTRLTVV.

This clonotype came up a few times. The genes are TRBV20-1 and TRBJ2-4; TRBD2 might be the D (5 bases). The ends were cut back, 7 bases at V and 0 bases at J, with 7 bases in the middle. There are 12 residues in the CDR3. Germline V gene data show CDR1 as DFQATT and CDR2 as SNEGSKA (reference sequence). In DNA, the CDR3 is TGCAGTGGGACTCTAGCCAAAAACATTCAGTACTTC. This translates into CSGTLAKNIQYF.

Comments on this clonotype: The junction and the germline gene differ at one end; a read error may be behind it. J is TRBJ1-2 and V is TRBV11-2, with TRBD1 as a possible D gene (5 bases). Germline loops: CDR1 SGHAT, CDR2 FQNNGV. The CDR3 has 13 amino acids. This CDR3 is CASSRDVNYGYTF. CDR3 nucleotides: TGCGCCAGCAGTCGGGACGTTAACTATGGCTACACCTTC.

CDR3 nucleotide sequence: TGTGCCAGCAGCTTAGGGGGACTAGCGGGAGGGCAGTATTTT. Residues: CASSLGGLAGGQYF. The J gene is TRBJ2-3, the V gene TRBV7-2; TRBD2 agrees at 15 bases. The trim removed 1 base at V and 11 bases at J, leaving 1 base unmatched. In germline, CDR1 is SGHTA, CDR2 FQGNSA. The CDR3 has 14 amino acids.

This clonotype came up many times. The V call is TRBV27, the J call TRBJ1-1, with D possibly matching TRBD1 (5 bases). Trimming pared 7 bases from V and 0 bases from J, leaving 18 bases between. The CDR3 covers 16 residues. Per germline, CDR1 MNHEY and CDR2 SMNVEV (reference sequence). CDR3 region: CASTNFGTAMNTEAFF. CDR3 sequence (DNA): TGTGCCAGCACTAACTTTGGGACGGCGATGAACACTGAAGCTTTCTTT.